This T cell receptor (beta chain) derives from a study of post-analysis software for immune sequencing data. Study results and limitations: Elevated frequency relative to controls characterized roughly five TRBV segments in patients, TRBV5-6, TRBV5-1 and TRBV20-1 among them. Among multiple sclerosis patients, normalized Chao1 diversity was significantly below that of controls.

Unique molecular identifiers were present in the TCR beta cDNA libraries. TCRdb processed the PCR reads anew with MiXCR; each CDR3 protein has one entry. The table lists roughly 410,000 distinct CDR3 sequences, roughly 38% of them singletons. V was cut by 6 bases and J by 0 bases, with 12 bases left in between. The CDR3 contains 15 residues. Turning to this clonotype: Antigen: not known.

The origin of this receptor is a girl aged 5-17 years with multiple sclerosis. This sequence joins TRBV12-3 or TRBV12-4 and TRBJ2-4, with TRBD1 as a possible D gene (6 bases). Sequencing was carried out using blood. CDR3 nucleotide sequence: TGTGCCAGCAGGTCACAGGGAACAGCCAAAAACATTCAGTACTTC. Amino acids: CASRSQGTAKNIQYF.